The 6 T cell receptor beta chains listed next were all sequenced from one sample in a study of blood T cell dynamics during melanoma immunotherapy. The table came from immunoSEQ multiplex PCR; TCRdb's copy has only in-frame clones and leaves some out. The sample lists over 9,000 clones, approximately 84% occurring once. The time point: week 3, after first cycle of checkpoint inhibitor. Sequencing used blood, obtained from a patient treated with checkpoint blockade. The receptors derive from a human donor with melanoma.

The chain employs TRBV30 and TRBJ2-7, with D perhaps TRBD1 (6 bases). The germline V gene has CDR1 GTSNPN and CDR2 SVGIG (reference sequence). Trimming removed 5 bases at V and 1 base at J, with 27 bases between. The CDR3 totals 18 residues. CDR3 in DNA: TGTGCCTGGGAAGCTGAAGGGTTCAGGGGCCTGCAATCCTACGAGCAGTACTTC. It codes for CAWEAEGFRGLQSYEQYF.

This clone came up a few times. This sequence joins TRBV6-6 and TRBJ2-7, with a weak D call TRBD2 (5 bases). V gave up 0 bases and J gave up 11 bases, with 17 bases separating them. The CDR3 contains 14 residues. The germline V gene has CDR1 MNHNY and CDR2 SVGAGI (reference sequence). The CDR3: CASSYSPGFAAEYF. The CDR3 nucleotides are TGTGCCAGCAGTTACTCCCCGGGATTTGCGGCGGAGTACTTC.

The V gene is TRBV7-8, the J gene TRBJ2-5, with 15 nucleotides matching TRBD2. The CDR3 is 15 residues long. V lost 9 bases to trimming and J lost 5 bases; unmatched junction nucleotides: 7. The germline V gene has CDR1 SGHVS and CDR2 FQNEAQ. In DNA form, the CDR3 reads TGTGCCAGTTCGTTGGGACTAGCGGGGGGCGAGACCCAGTACTTC. Residues: CASSLGLAGGETQYF.

The rearrangement links TRBV19 to TRBJ2-5, with D tentatively TRBD2 (6 bases). Germline lookup yields CDR1 LNHDA and CDR2 SQIVND (reference sequence). V gave up 2 bases and J gave up 1 base, with 8 bases separating them. The CDR3 has 14 residues. The DNA of the CDR3 is TGTGCCAGTAGTATATGGGGAGGCCAAGAGACCCAGTACTTC. Its translation: CASSIWGGQETQYF. The variable domain in full, completed from reference TRBV19 and TRBJ2-5, reads DGGITQSPKYLFRKEGQNVTLSCEQNLNHDAMYWYRQDPGQGLRLIYYSQIVNDFQKGDIAEGYSVSREKKESFPLTVTSAQKNPTAFYLCASSIWGGQETQYFGPGTRLLVL.

The genes are TRBV9 and TRBJ2-3, with TRBD2 matching over 10 bases. From germline, CDR1 is SGDLS and CDR2 YYNGEE. V shed 2 bases, J shed 3 bases, and the junction held 6 bases outside the gene matches. The CDR3 loop spans 16 amino acids. The CDR3 nucleotides are TGTGCCAGCAGCGTGGGACTAGCGATAGAGACAGATACGCAGTATTTT. This sequence encodes CASSVGLAIETDTQYF. The full variable domain, rest sourced from reference TRBV9 and TRBJ2-3, is DSGVTQTPKHLITATGQRVTLRCSPRSGDLSVYWYQQSLDQGLQFLIQYYNGEERAKGNILERFSAQQFPDLHSELNLSSLELGDSALYFCASSVGLAIETDTQYFGPGTRLTVL.

V gene TRBV14 combines with J gene TRBJ2-7; 8 nucleotides agree with TRBD1. J was trimmed by 7 bases and V by 4 bases; bases with no gene match: 12. The CDR3 has 15 amino acids. Germline CDR1 is SGHDN and CDR2 is FVKESK. CDR3 loop: CASSPYGQGLGEQYF. CDR3 coding DNA: TGTGCCAGCAGCCCATACGGACAGGGCTTGGGGGAGCAGTACTTC.